Listed below are T cell receptor beta chains from one sample, sequenced in a study of cytomegalovirus exposure and HLA in healthy donors. Produced via immunoSEQ multiplex PCR; TCRdb's table is partial and in-frame only. The data contain under 150,000 clones, about 82% of them singletons. Sequencing input: PBMCs. The receptors stem from a woman in her thirties or forties in good health and CMV-seropositive. Both conserved end residues are part of each CDR3. D genes are given only for firm matches. Clone size is not always given. Where it is, it says once, few, many or a class for expanded clones.

J,size,D,V,CDR3,DNA
TRBJ1-2,-,TRBD1,TRBV11-1,CASSPRDRGPSNYGYTF,TGTGCCAGCAGCCCACGGGACAGGGGCCCTTCTAACTATGGCTACACCTTC
TRBJ2-1,-,TRBD2,TRBV2,CASSLESGRGDEQFF,TGTGCCAGCAGTCTCGAGAGCGGGAGGGGGGATGAGCAGTTCTTC
TRBJ1-1,few,TRBD1,TRBV2,CASRRVGQGIHTEAFF,TGTGCCAGCAGACGAGTGGGACAGGGTATTCACACTGAAGCTTTCTTT
TRBJ2-2,-,TRBD1,TRBV30,CAWSGTGQDTGELFF,TGTGCCTGGAGTGGGACAGGACAAGACACCGGGGAGCTGTTTTTT
TRBJ2-1,-,-,TRBV5-1,CASSLGYSVDEQFF,TGCGCCAGCAGCTTGGGATATTCGGTCGATGAGCAGTTCTTC
TRBJ2-2,-,TRBD1,TRBV19,CATLDRDTGELFF,TGTGCCACACTTGACAGGGACACCGGGGAGCTGTTTTTT
TRBJ1-1,few,-,TRBV6-5,CASRWLTEAFF,TGTGCCAGCAGATGGCTCACTGAAGCTTTCTTT
TRBJ2-7,-,-,TRBV6-5,CASSYLEGGGEQYF,TGTGCCAGCAGTTACCTTGAGGGAGGGGGCGAGCAGTACTTC
TRBJ1-3,few,-,TRBV4-1,CASSQRGLTSGNTIYF,TGCGCCAGCAGCCAGAGGGGACTTACCTCTGGAAACACCATATATTTT
TRBJ1-2,-,TRBD1,TRBV28,CASSPDRGNTF,TGTGCCAGCAGTCCTGACAGGGGGAACACCTTC
TRBJ2-1,-,TRBD2,TRBV29-1,CSVGSVAGLFEQFF,TGCAGCGTTGGTAGTGTAGCGGGATTGTTTGAGCAGTTCTTC
TRBJ2-7,few,-,TRBV4-1,CASSHDHRELKSSYEQYF,TGCGCCAGCAGCCACGACCACAGGGAACTAAAGTCATCCTACGAGCAGTACTTC
TRBJ2-3,-,-,TRBV5-6,CASSWAGDTQYF,TGTGCCAGCAGCTGGGCTGGGGATACGCAGTATTTT
TRBJ2-3,once,TRBD2,TRBV4-1,CASSPGLAGGMNTQYF,TGCGCCAGCAGCCCAGGACTAGCGGGAGGGATGAATACGCAGTATTTT
TRBJ1-1,few,TRBD1,TRBV5-4,CASSSGTGGARTEAFF,TGTGCCAGCAGCTCCGGGACAGGGGGCGCAAGGACTGAAGCTTTCTTT
TRBJ2-3,-,-,TRBV21-1,CASSARTSGGGDTQYF,TGTGCCAGCAGCGCCCGGACTAGCGGGGGAGGAGATACGCAGTATTTT
TRBJ1-2,-,-,TRBV20-1,CSAGDLGYTF,TGCAGTGCTGGGGACTTGGGGTACACCTTC
TRBJ2-3,-,-,TRBV5-1,CASSLGQIGTDTQYF,TGCGCCAGCAGCTTGGGCCAGATCGGGACAGATACGCAGTATTTT
TRBJ2-5,-,-,TRBV2,CATRGGRKETQYF,TGTGCCACCCGAGGAGGCCGGAAAGAGACCCAGTACTTC
TRBJ2-7,few,-,TRBV11-2,CASSPSDQGQQYF,TGTGCCAGCAGCCCCTCTGATCAGGGGCAGCAGTACTTC
TRBJ2-5,-,TRBD2,TRBV6-5,CASRFSGETQYF,TGTGCCAGCCGGTTTAGCGGGGAGACCCAGTACTTC
TRBJ2-7,-,-,TRBV7-6,CASSDLDYSYEQYF,TGTGCCAGCAGCGACCTCGACTACTCCTACGAGCAGTACTTC
TRBJ2-1,-,TRBD2,TRBV6-5,CASRDPSGGVFEQFF,TGTGCCAGCAGGGACCCTAGCGGGGGGGTTTTTGAGCAGTTCTTC
TRBJ1-2,-,TRBD1,TRBV2,CASSLDLQGANGYTF,TGTGCCAGCAGTCTGGACTTACAGGGGGCAAATGGCTACACCTTC
TRBJ2-1,-,-,TRBV6-6,CASSSPGTEQFF,TGTGCCAGCAGTTCCCCCGGGACAGAGCAGTTCTTC
TRBJ1-1,few,-,TRBV7-6,CASSLRGRTEAFF,TGTGCCAGCAGCTTGCGGGGGAGGACTGAAGCTTTCTTT
TRBJ1-4,few,TRBD1,TRBV5-1,CASSVDRANEKLFF,TGCGCCAGCAGCGTGGACAGGGCCAACGAAAAACTGTTTTTT
TRBJ1-5,once,-,TRBV19,CASSGSNSNQPQHF,TGTGCCAGTAGCGGGTCGAATAGCAATCAGCCCCAGCATTTT
TRBJ1-2,once,TRBD1,TRBV28,CASSAPTGTLYGYTF,TGTGCCAGCAGTGCCCCGACAGGGACGCTCTATGGCTACACCTTC
TRBJ2-5,-,TRBD2,TRBV7-2,CASSHGTSGGAETQYF,TGTGCCAGCAGCCACGGGACTAGCGGGGGGGCTGAGACCCAGTACTTC
TRBJ1-2,-,TRBD1,TRBV5-4,CASSLQQRTGNYGYTF,TGTGCCAGCAGCTTGCAACAGAGGACAGGGAACTATGGCTACACCTTC
TRBJ2-7,-,TRBD2,TRBV6-6,CAIRGGLLDEQYF,TGTGCCATTCGGGGGGGCCTATTAGACGAGCAGTACTTC
TRBJ2-5,-,TRBD2,TRBV5-4,CASSSTGTSGAYQYF,TGTGCCAGCAGCTCGACCGGGACTAGCGGGGCCTACCAGTACTTC
TRBJ2-1,-,TRBD2,TRBV6-6,CASSYSWTSGINEQFF,TGTGCCAGCAGTTACTCTTGGACTAGCGGGATTAATGAGCAGTTCTTC
TRBJ1-2,-,TRBD1,TRBV28,CASSVPGGGYGYTF,TGTGCCAGCAGTGTCCCAGGGGGCGGCTATGGCTACACCTTC
TRBJ1-2,-,TRBD1,TRBV5-4,CASSGGQLAGYGYTF,TGTGCCAGCAGCGGGGGACAGTTGGCAGGGTATGGCTACACCTTC
TRBJ2-1,-,TRBD2,TRBV7-2,CASSFRTSAYSEQFF,TGTGCCAGCAGCTTCCGGACTAGCGCATACAGTGAGCAGTTCTTC
TRBJ2-2,-,TRBD1,TRBV28,CASSLAGQGKSNTGELFF,TGTGCCAGCAGTTTGGCTGGACAGGGGAAATCGAACACCGGGGAGCTGTTTTTT
TRBJ2-3,-,-,TRBV5-1,CASSLAGTSTDTQYF,TGCGCCAGCAGCTTGGCAGGGACTTCCACAGATACGCAGTATTTT
TRBJ2-6,few,-,TRBV23-1,CASLPDRANVLTF,TGCGCCAGCCTCCCGGACAGGGCCAACGTCCTGACTTTC